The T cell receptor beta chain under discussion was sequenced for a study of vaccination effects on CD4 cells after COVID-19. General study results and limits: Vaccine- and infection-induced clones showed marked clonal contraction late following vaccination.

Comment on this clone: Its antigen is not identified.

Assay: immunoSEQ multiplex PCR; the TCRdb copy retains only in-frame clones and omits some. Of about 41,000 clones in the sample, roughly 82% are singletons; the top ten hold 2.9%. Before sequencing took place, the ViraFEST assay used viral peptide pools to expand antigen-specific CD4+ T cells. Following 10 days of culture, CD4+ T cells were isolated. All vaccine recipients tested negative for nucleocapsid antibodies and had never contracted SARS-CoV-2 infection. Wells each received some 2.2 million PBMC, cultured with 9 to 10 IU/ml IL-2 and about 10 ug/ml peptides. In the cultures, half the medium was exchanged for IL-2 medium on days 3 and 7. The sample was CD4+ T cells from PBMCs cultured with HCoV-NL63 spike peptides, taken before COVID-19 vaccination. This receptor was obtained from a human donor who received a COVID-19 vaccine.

The DNA for the CDR3 is TGTGCCAGTAGTACCGGGACCCTGAGGGGAGAGACCCAGTACTTC. Translated, it gives CASSTGTLRGETQYF. V and J are TRBV19 and TRBJ2-5; D is tentatively TRBD1 or TRBD2 (5 bases each). V was clipped by 4 bases and J by 4 bases, with 16 bases between them. The V gene's germline CDR1 is LNHDA and CDR2 SQIVND (reference sequence). CDR3 length: 15 amino acids.